The 14 T cell receptor beta chains reported below all come from one sample, sequenced in a study of graft-versus-host responses after intestinal transplantation. Which antigens these TCRs recognize remains unknown. Method: immunoSEQ multiplex PCR; TCRdb's copy keeps in-frame clones and lacks some. This table holds roughly 100,000 clones, over 85% found once. Sequences were derived from unstimulated CD8+ T cells sorted from spleen or lymph node cells, sampled before intestinal transplant. Receptor source: a human donor who received an intestinal transplant.

The CDR3 protein is CASSGDRGMSPEAFF. As DNA, the CDR3 is TGTGCCAGCAGCGGTGACAGGGGCATGAGTCCTGAAGCTTTCTTT. The V call is TRBV7-6, the J call TRBJ1-1; 8 nucleotides align to TRBD1. J gave up 6 bases and V 5 bases, and 11 bases lay outside the gene matches. The CDR3 has 15 residues. Germline-derived CDR1 and CDR2 are SGHVS and FNYEAQ.

This CDR3 is CASSQAEGRGGWETQYF. CDR3 nucleotides: TGCGCCAGCAGCCAGGCCGAAGGGCGGGGGGGCTGGGAGACCCAGTACTTC. The J gene is TRBJ2-5, the V gene TRBV5-1, with 9 bases lining up with TRBD2. The CDR3 totals 17 residues. The germline V gene encodes CDR1 SGHRS and CDR2 YFSETQ. Unmatched junction bases numbered 15, after V lost 4 bases and J lost 5 bases.

The chain has TRBV2 and TRBJ2-5; 9 bases align to TRBD1. The CDR3 is 15 amino acids. Germline loops: CDR1 SNHLY, CDR2 FYNNEI. V shed 6 bases, J shed 4 bases, and the junction held 9 bases outside the gene matches. The CDR3 DNA reads as TGTGCCAGCAGGGCACAGGGGGCGCGCGGAGAGACCCAGTACTTC. Translating gives CASRAQGARGETQYF.

The chain recombines TRBV13 with TRBJ1-1, with D possibly matching TRBD1 (5 bases). Germline V gene sequence: CDR1 PRHDT, CDR2 FYEKMQ (reference sequence). The CDR3 is made up of 15 amino acids. Trimming shortened V by 1 base and J by 1 base, and 10 bases separated the two germline ends. This chain's CDR3 is CASSLEGHPNTEAFF. The DNA of the CDR3 is TGTGCCAGCAGCTTAGAAGGACACCCGAACACTGAAGCTTTCTTT.

The V and J genes are TRBV2 and TRBJ1-1; 9 nucleotides match TRBD1. Germline trimming cut 6 bases from V and 0 bases from J; bases unmatched to any gene: 11. CDR3 length: 17 residues. The germline CDR1 and CDR2 sequences are SNHLY and FYNNEI. The CDR3 DNA follows: TGTGCCAGCAGACGAAATCCACAGGGGGCCGTGAACACTGAAGCTTTCTTT. It is translated as CASRRNPQGAVNTEAFF.

The V gene is TRBV2, the J gene TRBJ1-1, with D perhaps TRBD1 (5 bases). Per the germline V gene, CDR1 is SNHLY and CDR2 is FYNNEI. The CDR3 length is 13 residues. Trimming stripped 7 bases from V and 0 bases from J, with 9 bases between. The DNA for the CDR3 is TGTGCCAGCAACCGGGGGTTGAACACTGAAGCTTTCTTT. Amino acid sequence: CASNRGLNTEAFF.

V usage is TRBV19 and J usage is TRBJ2-1, with TRBD1 matching 7 bases. Unmatched junction bases numbered 2, after V lost 9 bases and J lost 0 bases. CDR1 is LNHDA, CDR2 SQIVND, per germline (reference sequence). The CDR3 is 13 residues long. CDR3 DNA sequence: TGTGCCAGCTCAGGGGGCTCCTACAATGAGCAGTTCTTC. Encoded protein: CASSGGSYNEQFF.

V usage is TRBV19 and J usage is TRBJ1-2; no clear D gene. Germline CDR1 reads LNHDA; CDR2 reads SQIVND (reference sequence). The V and J ends lost 9 bases and 4 bases respectively, with 15 bases between them. The CDR3 length is 13 residues. The CDR3 spells CASEYGQSYGYTF. The CDR3 nucleotides are TGTGCCAGCGAGTACGGGCAAAGCTATGGCTACACCTTC. The full variable domain, its missing parts supplied by reference TRBV19 and TRBJ1-2, is DGGITQSPKYLFRKEGQNVTLSCEQNLNHDAMYWYRQDPGQGLRLIYYSQIVNDFQKGDIAEGYSVSREKKESFPLTVTSAQKNPTAFYLCASEYGQSYGYTFGSGTRLTVV.

The chain has TRBV30 and TRBJ1-4; TRBD1 agrees at 7 bases. CDR3 size: 16 residues. CDR1 and CDR2 from the germline V gene are GTSNPN and SVGIG (reference sequence). V trimming: 4 bases; J trimming: 7 bases; junction bases outside the gene matches: 15. As DNA, the CDR3 is TGTGCCTGGACGGGCCAGGGGGTTCCCTTAGGTGAAAAACTGTTTTTT. Residues: CAWTGQGVPLGEKLFF.

The chain links TRBV7-6 to TRBJ1-1, with D perhaps matching TRBD1 (5 bases). Trimming removed 8 bases from V and 1 base from J, with 11 bases in between. CDR1 is SGHVS, CDR2 FNYEAQ, per germline. The CDR3 consists of 13 residues. This CDR3 reads CASGPGKNTEAFF. The CDR3 DNA sequence: TGTGCCAGCGGCCCAGGGAAGAACACTGAAGCTTTCTTT.

The chain recombines TRBV6-5 with TRBJ2-7, with D unclear. Germline CDR1 is MNHEY and CDR2 is SVGAGI. The CDR3 spans 13 residues. V was pared by 6 bases and J by 2 bases, with 11 bases between. CDR3 in amino acids: CASRELRTYEQYF. The CDR3 DNA sequence: TGTGCCAGCAGGGAACTTCGAACCTACGAGCAGTACTTC.

The chain links TRBV5-6 to TRBJ2-7, with 8 bases lining up with TRBD1. CDR3 length equals 16 residues. Germline V gene data show CDR1 as SGHDT and CDR2 as YYEEEE. With V trimmed by 4 bases and J by 5 bases, 14 bases remained unmatched. CDR3 DNA: TGTGCCAGCAGCCCCTTGGGACAGGAGGGTATGGACGAGCAGTACTTC. Encoded protein: CASSPLGQEGMDEQYF.

This rearrangement joins TRBV27 to TRBJ1-1; D not certain. This CDR3 region has 14 residues. Germline V gene lookup returns CDR1 MNHEY and CDR2 SMNVEV (reference sequence). Trimming removed 5 bases from V and 5 bases from J, with 15 bases in between. Here the CDR3 reads CASSVTVDGTEAFF. For the CDR3, the DNA is TGTGCCAGCAGTGTCACAGTAGACGGAACTGAAGCTTTCTTT.

This chain uses TRBV11-2 with TRBJ2-1; D is undetermined. The CDR3 extends over 13 amino acids. Trimming stripped 1 base from V and 8 bases from J, with 9 bases between. Germline V gives CDR1 SGHAT, CDR2 FQNNGV. CDR3 amino acids: CASSLALDDEQFF. The DNA for the CDR3 is TGTGCCAGCAGCTTAGCATTAGACGATGAGCAGTTCTTC. Combining the CDR3 with reference TRBV11-2 and TRBJ2-1 gives the whole variable domain EAGVAQSPRYKIIEKRQSVAFWCNPISGHATLYWYQQILGQGPKLLIQFQNNGVVDDSQLPKDRFSAERLKGVDSTLKIQPAKLEDSAVYLCASSLALDDEQFFGPGTRLTVL.